The source of this T cell receptor (beta chain) is a study of regulatory T cells in long-lasting Graves disease. The sample holds many counts of this clonotype. Trimming pared 0 bases from V and 3 bases from J, leaving 11 bases between. This CDR3 region has 15 residues. Germline V gene lookup returns CDR1 MNHEY and CDR2 SVGAGI. Researchers made TCR beta libraries by using iRepertoire HTBI primers and running Arm-PCR on CDR3 regions. One entry per CDR3 protein, called by TCRdb with MiXCR from the multiplex PCR reads. Of over 500,000 distinct CDR3 sequences listed, 15% to 20% are singletons. Time point in this sample: newly diagnosed GD, antithyroid drugs for less than 3 months. RNA extracted from PBMCs served as the sequencing template. The data were also submitted as part of a second study, on T cells in Graves' hyperthyroidism and ophthalmopathy. That paper notes: Researchers defined stable Graves' hyperthyroidism as no ophthalmopathy progression within 18 months. Not enrolled were patients with uncontrolled infection, other autoimmune disease, pregnancy or lactation.

This clonotype was sampled from a man between 18 and 29 years old with Graves disease. The chain is built from TRBV6-5 and TRBJ1-1; D perhaps matches TRBD1 (5 bases). The sequences come from peripheral blood mononuclear cells (PBMCs), collected at new diagnosis, from a patient treated with antithyroid drugs. CDR3 residues: CASSYSGGSDTEAFF. The CDR3 bases are TGTGCCAGCAGTTACTCGGGGGGGTCGGACACTGAAGCTTTCTTT.